In its sample, the clone carrying this T cell receptor (beta chain) was seen many times. Lactation, pregnancy, other autoimmune disease or uncontrolled infection led to exclusion of patients. This sample was included in a study of T cells in Graves' hyperthyroidism and ophthalmopathy. RNA transcripts gave rise to amplified TCR beta CDR3 regions. First-round RT-PCR with HTBI primers amplified the TCR CDR3 region. MiXCR was run by TCRdb on the multiplex PCR reads, yielding one entry per CDR3 protein. The sample consists of hundreds of thousands of distinct CDR3 sequences, about 16% of them appearing once. The specimen sequenced was blood. The TCR comes from a woman under 40 with Graves' hyperthyroidism.

CDR3 bases: TGTGCCAGCAGCCTCCCGGTCACGGACAAGACCTACGAGCAGTACTTC. It specifies CASSLPVTDKTYEQYF. The rearrangement uses TRBV28 and TRBJ2-7; the D gene is possibly TRBD1 (5 bases). Trimming stripped 6 bases from V and 2 bases from J, with 20 bases between. Germline V gives CDR1 MDHEN, CDR2 SYDVKM. This CDR3 contains 16 residues.